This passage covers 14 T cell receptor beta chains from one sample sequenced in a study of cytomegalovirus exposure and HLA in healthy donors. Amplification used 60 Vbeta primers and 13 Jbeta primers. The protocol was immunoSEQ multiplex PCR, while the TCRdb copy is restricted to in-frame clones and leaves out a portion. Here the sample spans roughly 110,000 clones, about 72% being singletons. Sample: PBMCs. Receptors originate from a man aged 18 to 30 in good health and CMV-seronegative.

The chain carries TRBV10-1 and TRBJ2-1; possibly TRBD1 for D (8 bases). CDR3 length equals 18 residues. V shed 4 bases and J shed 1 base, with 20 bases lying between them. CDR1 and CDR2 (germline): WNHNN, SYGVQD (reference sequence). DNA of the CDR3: TGCGCCAGCAGTGTGAAAGACAGGGGCGGGAGATCCTACAATGAGCAGTTCTTC. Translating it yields CASSVKDRGGRSYNEQFF.

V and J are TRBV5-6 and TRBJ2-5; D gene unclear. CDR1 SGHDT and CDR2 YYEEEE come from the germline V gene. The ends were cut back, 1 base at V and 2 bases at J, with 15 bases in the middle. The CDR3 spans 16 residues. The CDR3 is CASSLLDGGAQETQYF. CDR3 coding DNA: TGTGCCAGCAGCTTGTTAGATGGCGGAGCGCAAGAGACCCAGTACTTC.

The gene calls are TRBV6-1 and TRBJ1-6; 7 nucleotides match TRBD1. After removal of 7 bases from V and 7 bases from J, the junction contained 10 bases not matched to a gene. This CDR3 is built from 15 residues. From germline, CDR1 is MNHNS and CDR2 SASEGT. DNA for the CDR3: TGTGCCAGCACTATCCGACAGGGCTCCAATTCACCCCTCCACTTT. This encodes CASTIRQGSNSPLHF.

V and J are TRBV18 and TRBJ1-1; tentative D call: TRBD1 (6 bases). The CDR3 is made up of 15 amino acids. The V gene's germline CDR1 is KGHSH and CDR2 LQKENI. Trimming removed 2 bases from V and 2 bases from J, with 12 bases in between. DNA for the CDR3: TGTGCCAGCTCACCAGACGACAGGCTAAACACTGAAGCTTTCTTT. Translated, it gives CASSPDDRLNTEAFF.

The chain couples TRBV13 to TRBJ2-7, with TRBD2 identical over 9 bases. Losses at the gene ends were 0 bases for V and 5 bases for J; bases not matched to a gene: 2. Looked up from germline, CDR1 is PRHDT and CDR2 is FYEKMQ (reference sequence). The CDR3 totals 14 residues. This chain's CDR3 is CASSLGSGGNEQYF. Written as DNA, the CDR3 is TGTGCCAGCAGCTTAGGTAGCGGGGGAAACGAGCAGTACTTC.

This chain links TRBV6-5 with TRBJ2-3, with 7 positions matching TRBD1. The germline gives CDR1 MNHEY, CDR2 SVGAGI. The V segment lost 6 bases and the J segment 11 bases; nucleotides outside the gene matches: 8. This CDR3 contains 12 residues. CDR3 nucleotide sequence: TGTGCCAGCAGCTCCGACAGGGCTAGGCAGTATTTT. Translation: CASSSDRARQYF.

The CDR3 nucleotides read TGTGCCAGCAGCCAAGATTGGGGTTCCCGGGACTCCCGTGAGCAGTTCTTC. Its translation is CASSQDWGSRDSREQFF. The gene calls are TRBV4-2 and TRBJ2-1; D perhaps matches TRBD2 (6 bases). V was cut by 0 bases and J by 9 bases, with 21 bases left in between. Germline V CDR1 and CDR2: LGHNA, YNFKEQ. The CDR3 contains 17 residues.

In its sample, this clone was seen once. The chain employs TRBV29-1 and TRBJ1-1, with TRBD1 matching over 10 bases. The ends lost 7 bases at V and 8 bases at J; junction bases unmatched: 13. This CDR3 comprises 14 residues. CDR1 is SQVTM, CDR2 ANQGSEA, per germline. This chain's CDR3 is CSARGGQGPVEAFF. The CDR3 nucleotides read TGCAGCGCACGGGGGGGACAGGGGCCTGTGGAAGCTTTCTTT.

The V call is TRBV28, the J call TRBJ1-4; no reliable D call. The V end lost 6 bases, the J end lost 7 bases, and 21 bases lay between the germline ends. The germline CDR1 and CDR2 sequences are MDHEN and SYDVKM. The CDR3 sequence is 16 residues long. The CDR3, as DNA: TGTGCCAGCAGCTATAAGTCGGGCCGGGGTGGTGAAAAACTGTTTTTT. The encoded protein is CASSYKSGRGGEKLFF.

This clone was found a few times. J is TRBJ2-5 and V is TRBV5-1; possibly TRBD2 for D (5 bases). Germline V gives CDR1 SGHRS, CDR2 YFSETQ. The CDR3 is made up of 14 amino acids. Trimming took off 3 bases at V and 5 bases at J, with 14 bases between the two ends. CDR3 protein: CASSSREPPETQYF. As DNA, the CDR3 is TGCGCCAGCAGCTCCCGGGAACCTCCGGAGACCCAGTACTTC. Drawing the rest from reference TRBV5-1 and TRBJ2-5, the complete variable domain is KAGVTQTPRYLIKTRGQQVTLSCSPISGHRSVSWYQQTPGQGLQFLFEYFSETQRNKGNFPGRFSGRQFSNSRSEMNVSTLELGDSALYLCASSSREPPETQYFGPGTRLLVL.

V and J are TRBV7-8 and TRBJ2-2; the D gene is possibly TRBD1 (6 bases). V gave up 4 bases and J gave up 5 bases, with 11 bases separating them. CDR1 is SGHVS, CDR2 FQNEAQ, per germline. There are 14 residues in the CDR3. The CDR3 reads CASSSRGTTGELFF. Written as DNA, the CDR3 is TGTGCCAGCAGCTCCAGGGGAACTACCGGGGAGCTGTTTTTT.

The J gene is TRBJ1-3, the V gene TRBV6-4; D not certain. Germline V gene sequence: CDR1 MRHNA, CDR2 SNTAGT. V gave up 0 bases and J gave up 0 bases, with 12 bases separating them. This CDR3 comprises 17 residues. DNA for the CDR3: TGTGCCAGCAGTGACTCCCGCACCTGGCACTCTGGAAACACCATATATTTT. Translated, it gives CASSDSRTWHSGNTIYF.

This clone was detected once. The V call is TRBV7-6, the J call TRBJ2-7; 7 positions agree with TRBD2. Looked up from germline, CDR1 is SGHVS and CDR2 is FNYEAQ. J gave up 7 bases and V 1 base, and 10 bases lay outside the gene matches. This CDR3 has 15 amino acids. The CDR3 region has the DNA TGTGCCAGCAGCTTAGGGGAGGGGACCCCGGGGGAGCAGTACTTC. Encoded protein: CASSLGEGTPGEQYF.

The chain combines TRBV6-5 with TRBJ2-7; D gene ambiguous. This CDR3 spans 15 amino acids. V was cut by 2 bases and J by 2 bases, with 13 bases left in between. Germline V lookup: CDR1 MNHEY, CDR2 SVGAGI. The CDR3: CASSYGQVDPYEQYF. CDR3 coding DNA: TGTGCCAGCAGTTACGGGCAGGTTGATCCCTACGAGCAGTACTTC.